This TCR beta chain is drawn from a study of T-cell reconstitution after alpha-beta-depleted transplantation in children. Comments on this clonotype: Its antigen is unknown.

Study findings and constraints: About two months after transplant, alpha-beta T cells reportedly came from several hundred expanded graft clones. For some patients, TCRbeta diversity was high at day 60 because of recipient T cells and thymic progenitors that survived. The authors attributed T-cell counts and diversity one year after transplant mostly to newly produced T cells.

Construction of the TCRbeta library involved unique molecular identifiers. TCRdb redid the calling of the PCR reads with MiXCR, one entry per CDR3 protein. This table has about 4,500 distinct CDR3 sequences, 25% appearing once. This CDR3 contains 10 residues. This TCR came from a boy under three years old who had a stem cell transplant for SCID, so the T cells may come from the graft donor. The V gene is TRBV5-2, the J gene TRBJ2-2. TRBV5-2 is a known pseudogene. The material was PBMCs, mostly from graft donor cells, obtained 60 days after TCRalphabeta/CD19-depleted stem cell transplant. The DNA of the CDR3 is TGTGCCATGGGCACCGGGGAGCTGTTTTTT. Amino acid sequence: CAMGTGELFF.